The 18 T cell receptor beta chains below come from one sample, sequenced in a study of CD8+CD57+ T cells in acquired aplastic anemia. The template for TCR beta VDJ and CDR3 sequence profiling was genomic DNA. MiXCR, run by TCRdb on the reads, gives a single entry per CDR3 protein. The sample has under 200,000 distinct CDR3 sequences, approximately 44% seen once. Input material: sorted CD4+, CD8+, or CD8+CD57+ T cells (not recorded which) from PBMCs. These TCRs come from a human donor in good health.

In this sample, this clonotype turned up a few times. The junction does not match germline at one end; this may be a read error. The chain carries TRBV19 and TRBJ2-1, with 9 bases matching TRBD2. Germline lookup yields CDR1 LNHDA and CDR2 SQIVND (reference sequence). The CDR3 is 17 residues long. CDR3 in amino acids: CASRRLAERSSCNEQFF. DNA of the CDR3: TGTGCCAGTAGGCGACTAGCGGAAAGAAGCTCCTGCAATGAGCAGTTCTTC.

The CDR3 region has the DNA TGCAGGAAGACAGGACGGGGAGGGACAGCCTACGAGCAGTACTTC. Its translation is CRKTGRGGTAYEQYF. The chain employs TRBV29-1 and TRBJ2-7; D possibly matches TRBD1 or TRBD2 (7 bases each). The CDR3 loop spans 15 amino acids. Germline V gene sequence: CDR1 SQVTM, CDR2 ANQGSEA.

As regards this clonotype: A much larger clone differs from this one at a single base, so this may be a read error. This sequence joins TRBV5-6 and TRBJ1-1; D not certain. The V end lost 0 bases, the J end lost 4 bases, and 13 bases lay between the germline ends. The CDR3 is 15 amino acids. Germline V CDR1 and CDR2: SGHDT, YYEEEE. The CDR3 loop is CASSLAGGRRTEAFF. DNA of the CDR3: TGTGCCAGCAGCTTGGCCGGCGGTAGGCGCACTGAAGCTTTCTTT.

The J gene is TRBJ1-1, the V gene TRBV5-6; unclear D gene. The CDR3 totals 13 residues. Germline V lookup: CDR1 SGHDT, CDR2 YYEEEE. Trimming left V 0 bases short and J 6 bases short, with 9 bases between. As DNA, the CDR3 is TGTGCCAGCAGCTTGGTCGGTGGCCCTGAAGCTTTCTTT. Residues: CASSLVGGPEAFF. The entire variable domain, with the rest obtained from reference TRBV5-6 and TRBJ1-1, is as follows: DAGVTQSPTHLIKTRGQQVTLRCSPKSGHDTVSWYQQALGQGPQFIFQYYEEEERQRGNFPDRFSGHQFPNYSSELNVNALLLGDSALYLCASSLVGGPEAFFGQGTRLTVV.

Details on this clonotype: A read error may produce the germline difference seen at one junction end. The chain couples TRBV28 to TRBJ1-2; 7 bases agree with TRBD1. The CDR3 totals 16 residues. Germline V gives CDR1 MDHEN, CDR2 SYDVKM. The CDR3: CTSSLQWRGPSYGYTF. CDR3 DNA sequence: TGTACCAGCAGTTTACAATGGAGGGGGCCTAGCTATGGCTACACCTTC.

There are many counts of this clonotype. The rearrangement joins TRBV2 to TRBJ2-1; D is ambiguous. V was pared by 6 bases and J by 3 bases, with 3 bases between. Germline V lookup: CDR1 SNHLY, CDR2 FYNNEI. CDR3 size: 11 residues. CDR3 DNA: TGTGCCAGCAGATACTACAATGAGCAGTTCTTC. Translated, it gives CASRYYNEQFF.

The genes are TRBV15 and TRBJ1-6; no definite D call. This CDR3 has 13 residues. Trimming cost V 1 base and J 9 bases, with 7 bases left between them. Germline lookup yields CDR1 LNHNV and CDR2 YYDKDF (reference sequence). The CDR3 region has the DNA TGTGCCACCAGCAGAGCTGGAGGTTCACCCCTCCACTTT. Translation: CATSRAGGSPLHF.

This clonotype was found many times. This chain joins TRBV11-2 and TRBJ2-7; 12 nucleotides match TRBD2. This CDR3 region has 18 residues. Germline assignment: CDR1 SGHAT and CDR2 FQNNGV. V lost 5 bases, J lost 3 bases, and 14 bases stayed unmatched. CDR3 sequence reads: CASSPTSGSRRGGYEQYF. CDR3 bases: TGTGCCAGCAGCCCGACTAGCGGGAGCCGCAGAGGAGGCTACGAGCAGTACTTC.

This clonotype was seen many times. V usage is TRBV9 and J usage is TRBJ2-2; 12 positions match TRBD2. Germline loops: CDR1 SGDLS, CDR2 YYNGEE. V trimming: 0 bases; J trimming: 0 bases; junction bases outside the gene matches: 0. This CDR3 is built from 17 residues. DNA of the CDR3: TGTGCCAGCAGCGTAGGACTAGCGGGAGCGAACACCGGGGAGCTGTTTTTT. It translates to CASSVGLAGANTGELFF. Filled out from reference TRBV9 and TRBJ2-2, the complete variable domain reads DSGVTQTPKHLITATGQRVTLRCSPRSGDLSVYWYQQSLDQGLQFLIQYYNGEERAKGNILERFSAQQFPDLHSELNLSSLELGDSALYFCASSVGLAGANTGELFFGEGSRLTVL.

This chain uses TRBV5-5 with TRBJ2-1, with 8 bases that match TRBD1. CDR3 length: 17 residues. Unmatched junction bases numbered 12, after V lost 1 base and J lost 6 bases. Germline lookup yields CDR1 SGHKS and CDR2 YYEKEE (reference sequence). The CDR3 reads CASSLRAGGLLVNEQFF. DNA for the CDR3: TGTGCCAGCAGCTTGCGAGCAGGGGGCCTATTGGTCAATGAGCAGTTCTTC.

Concerning this clonotype: This CDR3 fails to terminate in the conserved phenylalanine or tryptophan, so it likely reflects a read error. The chain recombines TRBV20-1 with TRBJ1-1; no reliable D call. The CDR3 is 12 amino acids. Trimming removed 5 bases from V and 6 bases from J, with 13 bases in between. CDR1 and CDR2 from the germline V gene are DFQATT and SNEGSKA (reference sequence). Here the CDR3 reads CSASGVRAEAFL. For the CDR3, the DNA is TGCAGTGCTTCCGGTGTTAGGGCTGAAGCTTTCCTT.

This clonotype was detected ten times or more. The chain carries TRBV15 and TRBJ2-1; 8 bases are a match to TRBD2. V gave up 7 bases and J gave up 6 bases; unmatched junction bases: 14. The CDR3 spans 16 residues. The germline gives CDR1 LNHNV, CDR2 YYDKDF (reference sequence). The CDR3 DNA follows: TGTGCCACCAAAGTAGGAGCAAGCGGGAGCGGCAATGAGCAGTTCTTC. This gives the protein CATKVGASGSGNEQFF.

As to this clonotype: The conserved phenylalanine or tryptophan normally closing the CDR3 is absent here, so this likely arose from a read error. It is unclear where the CDR3 begins or ends on the DNA, so no DNA is shown, and the CDR3 is as TCRdb lists it. The V gene is TRBV29-1, the J gene TRBJ2-5; the D call TRBD1 from the table was never checked on the DNA. Including both end residues, the CDR3 is 9 amino acids long. Germline CDR1 is SQVTM and CDR2 is ANQGSEA. CDR3 in amino acids: CSVEGELPP.

The table lists this clonotype with many counts. The J gene is TRBJ2-7, the V gene TRBV7-9, with a weak D call TRBD1 (6 bases). The germline V and J ends were trimmed by 5 bases and 3 bases, with 17 bases remaining between them. This CDR3 comprises 15 residues. In germline, CDR1 is SEHNR, CDR2 FQNEAQ (reference sequence). The CDR3 nucleotides read TGTGCCAGCAGCAAAGGGGGAGCACAGGACTACGAGCAGTACTTC. As protein: CASSKGGAQDYEQYF.

The sample holds many counts of this clonotype. V usage is TRBV19 and J usage is TRBJ2-3; D gene unclear. Germline V gene lookup returns CDR1 LNHDA and CDR2 SQIVND (reference sequence). Trimming left V 7 bases short and J 2 bases short, with 16 bases between. This CDR3 contains 15 residues. The CDR3 DNA reads as TGTGCCAGTACACACGGGCGGATCTTCACAGATACGCAGTATTTT. This sequence encodes CASTHGRIFTDTQYF.

This clonotype came up many times. The CDR3 is CASSSSPPGAFF. The CDR3, as DNA: TGTGCCAGCAGCTCAAGCCCACCTGGAGCTTTCTTT. The chain combines TRBV6-5 with TRBJ1-1; D unresolved. The V and J ends lost 6 bases and 10 bases respectively, with 15 bases between them. Germline CDR1 is MNHEY and CDR2 is SVGAGI. The CDR3 runs to 12 residues.

This clonotype was seen at least ten times. The chain has TRBV20-1 and TRBJ1-2, with D unclear. CDR1 is DFQATT and CDR2 is SNEGSKA in the germline V gene (reference sequence). With 3 bases removed from V and 8 bases from J, the gap between germline ends came to 13 bases. This CDR3 has 12 residues. In DNA, the CDR3 is TGCAGTGCTAGGTCCAACGTCTACGGCTACACCTTC. It yields the protein CSARSNVYGYTF.

With regard to this clonotype: With a much larger clone just one base away, this may be a read error. The V and J genes are TRBV5-1 and TRBJ1-2, with TRBD1 matching 10 bases. The CDR3 has 15 residues. Germline CDR1 and CDR2: SGHRS and YFSETQ. CDR3 bases: TGCGCCAGCAGCGTGACAGGGGGCCCGGGCTATGGCTACGCCTTC. Translated: CASSVTGGPGYGYAF. The variable domain in full, completed from reference TRBV5-1 and TRBJ1-2, reads KAGVTQTPRYLIKTRGQQVTLSCSPISGHRSVSWYQQTPGQGLQFLFEYFSETQRNKGNFPGRFSGRQFSNSRSEMNVSTLELGDSALYLCASSVTGGPGYGYAFGSGTRLTVV.